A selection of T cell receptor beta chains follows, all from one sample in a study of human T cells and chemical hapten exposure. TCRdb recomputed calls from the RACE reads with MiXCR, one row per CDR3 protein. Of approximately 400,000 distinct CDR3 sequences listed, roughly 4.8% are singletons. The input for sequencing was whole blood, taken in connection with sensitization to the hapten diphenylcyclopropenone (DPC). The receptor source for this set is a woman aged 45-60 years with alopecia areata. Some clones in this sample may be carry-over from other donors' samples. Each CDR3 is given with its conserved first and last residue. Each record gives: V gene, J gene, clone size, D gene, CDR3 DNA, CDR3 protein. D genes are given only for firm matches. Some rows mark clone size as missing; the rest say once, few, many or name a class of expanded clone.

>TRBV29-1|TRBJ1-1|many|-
TGCAGCGTAGGAAATTGGGGCACTGAAGCTTTCTTT
CSVGNWGTEAFF
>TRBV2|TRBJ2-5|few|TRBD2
TGTGCCAGCACCCAAGGGACTAGCGGGGGACGGGCCCAGTACTTC
CASTQGTSGGRAQYF
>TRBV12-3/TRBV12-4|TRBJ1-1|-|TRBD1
TGTGCCAGCAGTTTAGGTGTGACAGGGGGCCCTGAAGCTTTCTTT
CASSLGVTGGPEAFF
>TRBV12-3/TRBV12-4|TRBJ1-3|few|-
TGTGCCAGCAGTTTAACGGTCTCTGGAAACACCATATATTTT
CASSLTVSGNTIYF
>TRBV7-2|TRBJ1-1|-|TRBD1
TGTGCCAGCAGCTTAGTGGTTTGGGGACAGGGGACTGCAGCTTTCTTT
CASSLVVWGQGTAAFF
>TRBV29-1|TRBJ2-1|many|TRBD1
TGCAGCGTTGAACTGGACAGGGCTTTTGAGCAGTTCTTC
CSVELDRAFEQFF
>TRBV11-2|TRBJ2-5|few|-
TGTGCCAGCAGCTTAAGAGGGATTGGGACCCAGTACTTC
CASSLRGIGTQYF
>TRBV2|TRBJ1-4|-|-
TGTGCCAGCATGGCTGATGGCAATGAAAAACTGTTTTTT
CASMADGNEKLFF
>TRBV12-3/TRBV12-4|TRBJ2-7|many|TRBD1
TGTGCCAGCAGTAACCAGGGGGCCAACGAGCAGTACTTC
CASSNQGANEQYF
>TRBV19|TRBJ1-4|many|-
TGTGCCAGTAGTCACGGAAATGAAAAACTGTTTTTT
CASSHGNEKLFF
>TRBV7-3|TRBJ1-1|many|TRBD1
TGTGCCAGCTCCGGGACAGGGGGCGCGGGGACTGAAGCTTTCTTT
CASSGTGGAGTEAFF
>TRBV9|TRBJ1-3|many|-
TGTGCCAGCAGCCAGCAGGGTATCTCTGGAAACACCATATATTTT
CASSQQGISGNTIYF
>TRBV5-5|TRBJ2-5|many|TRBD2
TGTGCCAGCAGCCCCCGGAGACTAGCGGGGCAAGAGACCCAGTACTTC
CASSPRRLAGQETQYF
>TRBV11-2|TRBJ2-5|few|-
TGTGCCACCCGCGATGGGGCGTACCAAGAGACCCAGTACTTC
CATRDGAYQETQYF
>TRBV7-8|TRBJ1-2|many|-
TGTGCCAGCAGCTACAACTTCCCGGGATCCCTCTCTTATGGCTACACCTTC
CASSYNFPGSLSYGYTF
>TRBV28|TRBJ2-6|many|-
TGTGCCAGCAGTTTACAGGCGTTGACCTCTGGGGCCAACGTCCTGACTTTC
CASSLQALTSGANVLTF
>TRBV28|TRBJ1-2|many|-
TGTGCCAGCAGTTTTCTCCGGAACTTCTATGGCTACACCTTC
CASSFLRNFYGYTF
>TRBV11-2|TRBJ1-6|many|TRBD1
TGTGCCAGCAGCAACCAGGACAGGGCGGATAATTCACCCCTCCACTTT
CASSNQDRADNSPLHF
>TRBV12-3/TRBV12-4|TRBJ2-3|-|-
TGTGCCAGCGTTTTCCCCGATACGCAGTATTTT
CASVFPDTQYF
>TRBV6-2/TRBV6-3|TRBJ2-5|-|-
TGTGCCAGCAACGGGGATATGGAGACCCAGTACTTC
CASNGDMETQYF
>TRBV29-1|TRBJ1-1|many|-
TGCAGCGGGACTGGAAGCCCCATCGCTGAAGCTTTCTTT
CSGTGSPIAEAFF
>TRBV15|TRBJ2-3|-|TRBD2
TGTGCCACTGAAAAGCGGGAGGGCCGGAATACGCAGTATTTT
CATEKREGRNTQYF